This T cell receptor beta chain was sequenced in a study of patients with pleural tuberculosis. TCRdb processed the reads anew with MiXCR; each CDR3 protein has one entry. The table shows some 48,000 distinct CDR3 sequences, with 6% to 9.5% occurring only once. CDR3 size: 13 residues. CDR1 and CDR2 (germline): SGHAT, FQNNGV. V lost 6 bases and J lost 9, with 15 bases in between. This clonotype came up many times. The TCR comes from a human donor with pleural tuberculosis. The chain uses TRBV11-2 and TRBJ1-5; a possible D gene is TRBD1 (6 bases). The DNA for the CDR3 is TGTGCCAGCAGTGGGACATGGAACGCGCCCCAGCATTTT. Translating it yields CASSGTWNAPQHF.